A selection of T cell receptor beta chains follows, all from one sample in a study of beta chain features in type 1 diabetes. Profiling relied on immunoSEQ multiplex PCR, and the TCRdb table lists in-frame clones only, not all of them. The sample lists around 250,000 clones, approximately 15% occurring once. Source material: naive CD4+ T cells from blood. These TCRs come from a man aged 25-45 years with type 1 diabetes. Both conserved end residues are part of each CDR3. The order of the fields is V gene, J gene, D gene, clone size, CDR3 DNA, CDR3 protein. A D gene is named only where the DNA matches it firmly. Expanded clones are given a class, and other clones once, few, many or no size at all.

v_gene: TRBV6-5
j_gene: TRBJ2-7
d_gene: NA
abundance: few
CDR3nt: TGTGCCAGCAGCGGGTCGACGGGAGAGCAGTACTTC
CDR3aa: CASSGSTGEQYF

v_gene: TRBV9
j_gene: TRBJ2-1
d_gene: NA
abundance: few
CDR3nt: TGTGCCAGCAGCGGATTTTTGGAAAGTCTAGCATACAATGAGCAGTTCTTC
CDR3aa: CASSGFLESLAYNEQFF

v_gene: TRBV5-1
j_gene: TRBJ2-1
d_gene: TRBD2
abundance: NA
CDR3nt: TGCGCCAGCAGCATGGGACTAGCGGACTACAATGAGCAGTTCTTC
CDR3aa: CASSMGLADYNEQFF

v_gene: TRBV21-1
j_gene: TRBJ2-7
d_gene: NA
abundance: NA
CDR3nt: TGTGCCAGCAGCCGCCGCTGGGGCACGGGAGACGAGCAGTACTTC
CDR3aa: CASSRRWGTGDEQYF

v_gene: TRBV15
j_gene: TRBJ2-2
d_gene: NA
abundance: few
CDR3nt: TGTGCCACCACCCAGACTAGAACCACCGGGGAGCTGTTTTTT
CDR3aa: CATTQTRTTGELFF

v_gene: TRBV7-9
j_gene: TRBJ2-1
d_gene: TRBD2
abundance: NA
CDR3nt: TGTGCCAGCAGCTTAGAGGGACTAGGGCAGTTCTTC
CDR3aa: CASSLEGLGQFF

v_gene: TRBV20-1
j_gene: TRBJ2-4
d_gene: NA
abundance: few
CDR3nt: TGCAGTGCTAGTCTCCACATTCAGTACTTC
CDR3aa: CSASLHIQYF

v_gene: TRBV5-1
j_gene: TRBJ1-1
d_gene: TRBD1
abundance: few
CDR3nt: TGCGCCAGCAGCTTGGTGGGGCAGGGGGCAGGATCCACTGAAGCTTTCTTT
CDR3aa: CASSLVGQGAGSTEAFF

v_gene: TRBV2
j_gene: TRBJ2-4
d_gene: NA
abundance: NA
CDR3nt: TGTGCCAGCAGTGAGAGAGAAAACATTCAGTACTTC
CDR3aa: CASSERENIQYF

v_gene: TRBV9
j_gene: TRBJ1-1
d_gene: NA
abundance: few
CDR3nt: TGTGCCAGCAGCGCAGCCCGAGGCGGGGGCAAAACTGAAGCTTTCTTT
CDR3aa: CASSAARGGGKTEAFF

v_gene: TRBV28
j_gene: TRBJ1-2
d_gene: TRBD1
abundance: few
CDR3nt: TGTGCCAGCAGGCGACAGGGGGTAGAGCATGGCTACACCTTC
CDR3aa: CASRRQGVEHGYTF

v_gene: TRBV9
j_gene: TRBJ2-5
d_gene: NA
abundance: few
CDR3nt: TGTGCCAGCAGCGTACCCCCGGCGGGGGAGACCCAGTACTTC
CDR3aa: CASSVPPAGETQYF

v_gene: TRBV5-1
j_gene: TRBJ2-3
d_gene: NA
abundance: few
CDR3nt: TGCGCCAGCAGCTTGGGACTAACCACAGATACGCAGTATTTT
CDR3aa: CASSLGLTTDTQYF

v_gene: TRBV9
j_gene: TRBJ2-3
d_gene: NA
abundance: few
CDR3nt: TGTGCCAGCAGCGTAATGGGGCAGTTCACAGATACGCAGTATTTT
CDR3aa: CASSVMGQFTDTQYF

v_gene: TRBV10-3
j_gene: TRBJ2-1
d_gene: TRBD1
abundance: few
CDR3nt: TGTGCCATCAGGGGGACAGGGGGCGAGCAGTTCTTC
CDR3aa: CAIRGTGGEQFF

v_gene: TRBV5-1
j_gene: TRBJ2-6
d_gene: TRBD1
abundance: NA
CDR3nt: TGCGCCAGCAGTCTACAGGGGTCTGGGGCCAACGTCCTGACTTTC
CDR3aa: CASSLQGSGANVLTF

v_gene: TRBV4-2
j_gene: TRBJ1-1
d_gene: NA
abundance: NA
CDR3nt: TGTGCCAGCAGCCAAGCAGGACAGTTAATGAACACTGAAGCTTTCTTT
CDR3aa: CASSQAGQLMNTEAFF

v_gene: TRBV7-9
j_gene: TRBJ2-7
d_gene: NA
abundance: few
CDR3nt: TGTGCCAGCAGCTCCAGGGGTGCAGGGTACTTC
CDR3aa: CASSSRGAGYF

v_gene: TRBV28
j_gene: TRBJ2-7
d_gene: NA
abundance: few
CDR3nt: TGTGCCAGCAGTAAGGGGCAGACCTACGAGCAGTACTTC
CDR3aa: CASSKGQTYEQYF

v_gene: TRBV15
j_gene: TRBJ1-5
d_gene: TRBD1
abundance: NA
CDR3nt: TGTGCCACCAGCTCGTACAGGGGAGGAGGCAATCAGCCCCAGCATTTT
CDR3aa: CATSSYRGGGNQPQHF

v_gene: TRBV7-9
j_gene: TRBJ2-3
d_gene: TRBD2
abundance: few
CDR3nt: TGTGCCAGCAGCTTATCTTCACTAGCGGGCAACACAGATACGCAGTATTTT
CDR3aa: CASSLSSLAGNTDTQYF

v_gene: TRBV7-3
j_gene: TRBJ2-7
d_gene: TRBD2
abundance: NA
CDR3nt: TGTGCCCCCCGCCCCTCTAGCGGACTCCGATATCTAACCTACGAGCAGTACTTC
CDR3aa: CAPRPSSGLRYLTYEQYF

v_gene: TRBV7-9
j_gene: TRBJ2-1
d_gene: TRBD2
abundance: few
CDR3nt: TGTGCCAGCAGCCCACGACTAGCTACAAACAATGAGCAGTTCTTC
CDR3aa: CASSPRLATNNEQFF

v_gene: TRBV30
j_gene: TRBJ2-1
d_gene: TRBD2
abundance: NA
CDR3nt: TGTGCCTGGAGGCTAGCGGGATCGGTCAATGAGCAGTTCTTC
CDR3aa: CAWRLAGSVNEQFF

v_gene: TRBV4-3
j_gene: TRBJ2-1
d_gene: NA
abundance: NA
CDR3nt: TGCGCCAGCAGCTTGGGGCGGACCCCTCCCAACAATGAGCAGTTCTTC
CDR3aa: CASSLGRTPPNNEQFF

v_gene: TRBV18
j_gene: TRBJ2-7
d_gene: TRBD1
abundance: few
CDR3nt: TGTGCCAGCTCACCGGGACAGGTTGAGTACGAGCAGTACTTC
CDR3aa: CASSPGQVEYEQYF

v_gene: TRBV6-5
j_gene: TRBJ2-7
d_gene: NA
abundance: NA
CDR3nt: TGTGCCAGCAGCCGGGACACCCGACGAATTACCAAGCAGTACTTC
CDR3aa: CASSRDTRRITKQYF

v_gene: TRBV18
j_gene: TRBJ2-1
d_gene: TRBD2
abundance: NA
CDR3nt: TGTGCCAGCTCACGAGTTTACGGGACTAGCGTTCACAATGAGCAGTTCTTC
CDR3aa: CASSRVYGTSVHNEQFF

v_gene: TRBV7-9
j_gene: TRBJ1-5
d_gene: TRBD1
abundance: NA
CDR3nt: TGTGCCAGCGCCCCCGGGACAGGGGTTAGTCAGCCCCAGCATTTT
CDR3aa: CASAPGTGVSQPQHF

v_gene: TRBV19
j_gene: TRBJ1-4
d_gene: TRBD1
abundance: NA
CDR3nt: TGTGCCAGTAGTATCGGGACAGGCTATGAAAAACTGTTTTTT
CDR3aa: CASSIGTGYEKLFF

v_gene: TRBV2
j_gene: TRBJ2-7
d_gene: TRBD1
abundance: NA
CDR3nt: TGTGCCAGCAGAGAACAGGGGTACGAGCAGTACTTC
CDR3aa: CASREQGYEQYF

v_gene: TRBV27
j_gene: TRBJ2-5
d_gene: NA
abundance: NA
CDR3nt: TGTGCCAGCAGACTAAACCGACAGGCCCCAGGTCAGACCCAGTACTTC
CDR3aa: CASRLNRQAPGQTQYF

v_gene: TRBV5-1
j_gene: TRBJ2-3
d_gene: TRBD2
abundance: NA
CDR3nt: TGCGCCAGCAGCCGGGGGACTAGCGGGAGCCCAGATACGCAGTATTTT
CDR3aa: CASSRGTSGSPDTQYF

v_gene: TRBV7-3
j_gene: TRBJ2-1
d_gene: TRBD2
abundance: NA
CDR3nt: TGTGCCAGCAGCTTGGGACTAGCTTCGCGTAATGAGCAGTTCTTC
CDR3aa: CASSLGLASRNEQFF

v_gene: TRBV15
j_gene: TRBJ2-2
d_gene: TRBD2
abundance: few
CDR3nt: TGTGCCACCAGCAGGGGACTAGCGAGCACCGGGGAGCTGTTTTTT
CDR3aa: CATSRGLASTGELFF

v_gene: TRBV7-9
j_gene: TRBJ2-1
d_gene: TRBD2
abundance: few
CDR3nt: TGTGCCAGCATCCTCTCCGGGCGGGAGGTCGATGAGCAGTTCTTC
CDR3aa: CASILSGREVDEQFF

v_gene: TRBV9
j_gene: TRBJ2-3
d_gene: NA
abundance: NA
CDR3nt: TGTGCCAGCAGCGTAGTTTCCCAGAGAGGTACGCAGTATTTT
CDR3aa: CASSVVSQRGTQYF

v_gene: TRBV7-6
j_gene: TRBJ1-1
d_gene: TRBD1
abundance: NA
CDR3nt: TGTGCCAGCAGCGTACAGGGGGGGAACACTGAAGCTTTCTTT
CDR3aa: CASSVQGGNTEAFF

v_gene: TRBV4-2
j_gene: TRBJ1-2
d_gene: NA
abundance: NA
CDR3nt: TGTGCCAGCAGCCAAGAAGGAGGGGAAGGCTACACCTTC
CDR3aa: CASSQEGGEGYTF

v_gene: TRBV5-1
j_gene: TRBJ1-4
d_gene: NA
abundance: NA
CDR3nt: TGCGCCAGCAGCCCCGGACAGCTTGCAACTAATGAAAAACTGTTTTTT
CDR3aa: CASSPGQLATNEKLFF

v_gene: TRBV4-2
j_gene: TRBJ2-5
d_gene: TRBD2
abundance: NA
CDR3nt: TGTGCCAGCAGAGTAGCGGGTGGCGATAGGAAGACCCAGTACTTC
CDR3aa: CASRVAGGDRKTQYF

v_gene: TRBV28
j_gene: TRBJ2-1
d_gene: NA
abundance: NA
CDR3nt: TGTGCCAGCAGTTTTGGCGGGACCAATGAGCAGTTCTTC
CDR3aa: CASSFGGTNEQFF

v_gene: TRBV9
j_gene: TRBJ2-6
d_gene: NA
abundance: few
CDR3nt: TGTGCCAGCAGCGTAGGAGGGGGCTCTGGGGCCAACGTCCTGACTTTC
CDR3aa: CASSVGGGSGANVLTF

v_gene: TRBV28
j_gene: TRBJ2-1
d_gene: TRBD1
abundance: NA
CDR3nt: TGTGCCAGCAGTTTATACGGGGACAGCAGGTACAATGAGCAGTTCTTC
CDR3aa: CASSLYGDSRYNEQFF

v_gene: TRBV9
j_gene: TRBJ1-2
d_gene: TRBD1
abundance: NA
CDR3nt: TGTGCCAGCAGTTATACGGACAGGGTCTATGGCTACACCTTC
CDR3aa: CASSYTDRVYGYTF

v_gene: TRBV9
j_gene: TRBJ2-1
d_gene: TRBD2
abundance: NA
CDR3nt: TGTGCCAGCAGCGTCCCGGCGGGAGGGCCTGATGAGCAGTTCTTC
CDR3aa: CASSVPAGGPDEQFF

v_gene: TRBV18
j_gene: TRBJ2-7
d_gene: NA
abundance: NA
CDR3nt: TGTGCCAGCTCGGACATGGCGGAAACCTACGAGCAGTACTTC
CDR3aa: CASSDMAETYEQYF

v_gene: TRBV5-1
j_gene: TRBJ2-1
d_gene: TRBD2
abundance: NA
CDR3nt: TGCGCCAGCAGCTTAATACTAGCGGGAGACAATGAGCAGTTCTTC
CDR3aa: CASSLILAGDNEQFF

v_gene: TRBV29-1
j_gene: TRBJ2-3
d_gene: TRBD2
abundance: NA
CDR3nt: TGCAGCGTTGCGGTAGCGGGAGAGACAGATACGCAGTATTTT
CDR3aa: CSVAVAGETDTQYF

v_gene: TRBV7-8
j_gene: TRBJ2-2
d_gene: NA
abundance: NA
CDR3nt: TGTGCCAGCAGCTCCTCCGGCAGGGTTGCCACCGGGGAGCTGTTTTTT
CDR3aa: CASSSSGRVATGELFF

v_gene: TRBV18
j_gene: TRBJ1-1
d_gene: NA
abundance: few
CDR3nt: TGTGCCAGCTCACCAACGGCGGGGAACACTGAAGCTTTCTTT
CDR3aa: CASSPTAGNTEAFF

v_gene: TRBV7-9
j_gene: TRBJ2-7
d_gene: NA
abundance: NA
CDR3nt: TGTGCCAGCAGCCCCATGGGACTGAGCTACGAGCAGTACTTC
CDR3aa: CASSPMGLSYEQYF

v_gene: TRBV5-6
j_gene: TRBJ2-1
d_gene: TRBD2
abundance: few
CDR3nt: TGTGCCAGCAGCTCGGGACTAGCGGGAGGATACAATGAGCAGTTCTTC
CDR3aa: CASSSGLAGGYNEQFF

v_gene: TRBV19
j_gene: TRBJ2-7
d_gene: NA
abundance: NA
CDR3nt: TGTGCCAGTAGTATAGTATACTCCTACGAGCAGTACTTC
CDR3aa: CASSIVYSYEQYF

v_gene: TRBV18
j_gene: TRBJ2-1
d_gene: TRBD1
abundance: NA
CDR3nt: TGTGCCAGCTCACCACCTCGGACAGGCGATGAGCAGTTCTTC
CDR3aa: CASSPPRTGDEQFF

v_gene: TRBV7-2
j_gene: TRBJ2-7
d_gene: TRBD1
abundance: NA
CDR3nt: TGTGCCAGCAGCCCTCCGGGACAGGGTTACGAGCAGTACTTC
CDR3aa: CASSPPGQGYEQYF